The clone carrying this T cell receptor (beta chain) was seen repeatedly, ten times or more. No antigen is known for it. The V end was cut by 2 bases, the J end by 6 bases, with 4 bases between. The CDR3 contains 12 residues. CDR1 and CDR2 (germline): SSHAT, FNYEAQ (reference sequence). The data originate from a study of T cells after yellow fever vaccination. Study in general: Any fraction with a low cell number was prepared using SMART-Seq v4 Ultra Low Input.

General observations from the study: Primary-vaccination clones mostly resurfaced post-booster (less than 98% CD4, roughly 90% CD8). Highly abundant clonotypes carried over from the bulk population could end up in FACS-sorted repertoires as contaminants.

A universal primer site and UMIs were added as TCR cDNA was made by 5'RACE template switching. A single record per CDR3 protein comes from TCRdb applying MiXCR to the 5' RACE reads. Of roughly 250,000 distinct CDR3 sequences listed, approximately 13% are singletons. The source material was CD4+ T cells sorted from PBMCs, sampled 45 days after the yellow fever booster vaccination. This sequence was found in a man aged 30 to 45 who received the YFV17D yellow fever vaccine. V gene TRBV7-7 combines with J gene TRBJ2-2; D remains ambiguous. This CDR3 is CASSLTSGELFF. As DNA, the CDR3 is TGTGCCAGCAGCTTAACTTCCGGGGAGCTGTTTTTT.